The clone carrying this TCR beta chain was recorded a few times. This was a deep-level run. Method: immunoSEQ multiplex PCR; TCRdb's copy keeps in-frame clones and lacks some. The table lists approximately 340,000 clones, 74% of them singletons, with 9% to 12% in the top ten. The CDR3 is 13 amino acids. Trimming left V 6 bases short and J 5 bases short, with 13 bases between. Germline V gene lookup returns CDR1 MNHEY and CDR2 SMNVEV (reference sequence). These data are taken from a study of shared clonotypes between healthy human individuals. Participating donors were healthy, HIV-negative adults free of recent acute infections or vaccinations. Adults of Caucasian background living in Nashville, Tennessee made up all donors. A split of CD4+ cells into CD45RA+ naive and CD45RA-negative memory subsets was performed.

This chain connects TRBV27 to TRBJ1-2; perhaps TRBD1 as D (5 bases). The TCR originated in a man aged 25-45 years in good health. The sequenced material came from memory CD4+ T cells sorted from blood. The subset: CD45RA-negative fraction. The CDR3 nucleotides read TGTGCCAGCAGCTCCGGGGGTCAGTATGGCTACACCTTC. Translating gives CASSSGGQYGYTF.